Listed below are T cell receptor beta chains from one sample, sequenced in a study of neoadjuvant anti-PD-1 for oral cavity cancer. Produced via immunoSEQ multiplex PCR; TCRdb's table is partial and in-frame only. The sample has fewer than 20,000 clones, 65% to 75% seen once. The sample here was PBMCs, taken before nivolumab (anti-PD-1) treatment. All receptors derive from a person aged 40 to 85 with oral cavity squamous cell carcinoma. The CDR3 runs from the conserved cysteine through the conserved F or W. A D gene is named only where the DNA matches it firmly. Rows give clone size only sometimes, using once, few, many, or a class for an expanded clone.

>TRBJ2-7|TRBD1|TRBV29-1|once
CSVSGTGSSYEQYF
TGCAGCGTTTCGGGGACAGGGAGCTCCTACGAGCAGTACTTC
>TRBJ1-2|TRBD1|TRBV15|few
CATSNTGQAVYGYTF
TGTGCCACCAGCAATACCGGACAGGCGGTATACGGCTACACCTTC
>TRBJ2-4|TRBD2|TRBV2|few
CASSEAPAGDGPRYF
TGTGCCAGCAGTGAAGCCCCAGCGGGAGATGGCCCCCGGTACTTC
>TRBJ2-1|.|TRBV29-1|.
CSVDRGQISSYNEQFF
TGCAGCGTTGACCGCGGACAGATTAGCTCCTACAATGAGCAGTTCTTC
>TRBJ1-3|.|TRBV7-2|few
CASSLGVTSGNTIYF
TGTGCCAGCAGCTTAGGAGTAACCTCTGGAAACACCATATATTTT
>TRBJ2-7|.|TRBV7-2|.
CASSFASSYEQYF
TGTGCCAGCAGCTTTGCCTCCTCCTACGAGCAGTACTTC
>TRBJ1-1|.|TRBV6-1|.
CASSEGSHGLGGPEAFF
TGTGCCAGCAGTGAAGGCAGCCATGGCCTAGGGGGACCTGAAGCTTTCTTT
>TRBJ1-3|.|TRBV5-6|.
CASSPTLAGNTIYF
TGTGCCAGCAGCCCGACCTTGGCCGGGAACACCATATATTTT
>TRBJ1-4|.|TRBV21-1|few
CASSNVGSRATNEKLFF
TGTGCCAGCAGCAATGTTGGGTCAAGGGCCACTAATGAAAAACTGTTTTTT
>TRBJ2-5|TRBD2|TRBV2|.
CAGGAGGPETQYF
TGTGCCGGAGGAGCGGGAGGGCCAGAGACCCAGTACTTC
>TRBJ1-5|TRBD1|TRBV7-6|large
CASSLETGVEQPQHF
TGTGCCAGCAGCCTCGAAACAGGGGTTGAACAGCCCCAGCATTTT
>TRBJ1-2|.|TRBV19|few
CASSIGGNGYTF
TGTGCCAGTAGTATCGGCGGAAATGGCTACACCTTC
>TRBJ2-1|.|TRBV27|few
CASSLGSPYNEQFF
TGTGCCAGCAGTTTAGGGTCGCCCTACAATGAGCAGTTCTTC
>TRBJ2-7|TRBD2|TRBV2|.
CASSRTSGGSAQYSYEQYF
TGTGCCAGCAGCCGGACTAGCGGGGGGTCTGCCCAATATTCATACGAGCAGTACTTC
>TRBJ1-5|.|TRBV14|.
CASSQGYQPQHF
TGTGCCAGCAGCCAAGGGTATCAGCCCCAGCATTTT
>TRBJ2-3|TRBD2|TRBV6-5|.
CASTPGLAADTQYF
TGTGCCAGCACCCCGGGACTAGCGGCAGATACGCAGTATTTT
>TRBJ2-5|.|TRBV5-1|once
CASSLTPANRGGETQYF
TGCGCCAGCAGCTTGACTCCAGCTAATAGGGGGGGTGAGACCCAGTACTTC
>TRBJ1-2|.|TRBV25-1|.
CASSELSYGYTF
TGTGCCAGCAGTGAATTGTCCTATGGCTACACCTTC
>TRBJ1-2|.|TRBV11-2|.
CASSLDQGKTF
TGTGCCAGCAGCTTAGACCAGGGAAAGACCTTC
>TRBJ2-5|TRBD1|TRBV28|few
CASSPGQLRETQYF
TGTGCCAGCAGCCCGGGACAGCTTAGGGAGACCCAGTACTTC
>TRBJ2-5|.|TRBV5-1|.
CASSLVSYRETQYF
TGCGCCAGCAGCTTGGTGAGCTATCGAGAGACCCAGTACTTC
>TRBJ2-1|.|TRBV10-1|.
CASSSHSSYNEQFF
TGCGCCAGCAGTTCACATAGCTCCTACAATGAGCAGTTCTTC
>TRBJ2-7|TRBD2|TRBV29-1|.
CSVGRGTSGTHEQYF
TGCAGCGTCGGCCGGGGGACTAGCGGGACCCACGAGCAGTACTTC
>TRBJ2-3|.|TRBV6-6|.
CASTPSVTDTQYF
TGTGCCAGCACCCCTAGTGTGACAGATACGCAGTATTTT
>TRBJ2-7|.|TRBV30|.
CAWSVSGYEQYF
TGTGCCTGGAGTGTAAGCGGGTACGAGCAGTACTTC
>TRBJ1-2|.|TRBV19|.
CATTPGPGSNYGYTF
TGTGCCACCACCCCGGGCCCCGGGTCTAACTATGGCTACACCTTC
>TRBJ2-3|TRBD1|TRBV2|.
CATMTGATDTQYF
TGTGCCACTATGACAGGGGCCACAGATACGCAGTATTTT
>TRBJ2-5|TRBD1|TRBV25-1|.
CASSESPRGTGKETQYF
TGTGCCAGCAGTGAGTCCCCTAGGGGGACAGGGAAAGAGACCCAGTACTTC
>TRBJ2-2|TRBD2|TRBV9|.
CASSVDPAGGGELFF
TGTGCCAGCAGCGTAGATCCGGCGGGAGGCGGGGAGCTGTTTTTT
>TRBJ2-2|TRBD2|TRBV5-4|.
CASSFSGRAPGELFF
TGTGCCAGCAGCTTTAGTGGGAGGGCCCCCGGGGAGCTGTTTTTT
>TRBJ2-4|.|TRBV9|.
CASSVGDANIQYF
TGTGCCAGCAGCGTGGGGGACGCAAACATTCAGTACTTC
>TRBJ1-5|.|TRBV7-2|.
CASSLGGWAGYQPQHF
TGTGCCAGCAGCTTAGGGGGGTGGGCAGGGTATCAGCCCCAGCATTTT
>TRBJ2-1|TRBD2|TRBV19|few
CASSIDFASGSYNEQFF
TGTGCCAGTAGTATAGATTTCGCTAGCGGGAGCTACAATGAGCAGTTCTTC
>TRBJ2-1|TRBD2|TRBV11-3|.
CASSHQTGTSGFNEQFF
TGTGCCAGCAGCCACCAAACCGGGACTAGCGGTTTTAATGAGCAGTTCTTC
>TRBJ1-2|TRBD1|TRBV7-8|.
CASSLFRDRDYGYTF
TGTGCCAGCAGCTTATTCAGAGACAGGGACTATGGCTACACCTTC
>TRBJ2-3|TRBD2|TRBV9|.
CASSVDLAGYTDTQYF
TGTGCCAGCAGCGTAGACCTAGCGGGTTACACAGATACGCAGTATTTT
>TRBJ2-1|TRBD2|TRBV10-3|few
CALAGETNEQFF
TGTGCCCTAGCGGGAGAAACCAATGAGCAGTTCTTC
>TRBJ2-2|.|TRBV27|.
CASSRAQPSTGELFF
TGTGCCAGCAGTCGTGCCCAACCGTCCACCGGGGAGCTGTTTTTT
>TRBJ2-2|TRBD2|TRBV19|few
CASSILSSGVNTGELFF
TGTGCCAGTAGTATACTTTCTAGCGGAGTCAACACCGGGGAGCTGTTTTTT
>TRBJ1-5|.|TRBV7-8|.
CASRRAVNQPQHF
TGTGCCAGCAGGCGGGCCGTTAATCAGCCCCAGCATTTT
>TRBJ2-7|.|TRBV30|.
CAWFDRNEQYF
TGTGCCTGGTTCGACAGGAACGAGCAGTACTTC
>TRBJ2-2|.|TRBV5-8|.
CASSSPGLPTGELFF
TGTGCCAGCAGCTCCCCGGGACTCCCCACCGGGGAGCTGTTTTTT
>TRBJ1-4|TRBD1|TRBV7-2|.
CASSPPTGWDEKLFF
TGTGCCAGCAGCCCCCCGACAGGGTGGGACGAAAAACTGTTTTTT
>TRBJ2-3|.|TRBV28|once
CASSLTGGVGADTQYF
TGTGCCAGCAGTTTAACTGGGGGAGTGGGCGCAGATACGCAGTATTTT